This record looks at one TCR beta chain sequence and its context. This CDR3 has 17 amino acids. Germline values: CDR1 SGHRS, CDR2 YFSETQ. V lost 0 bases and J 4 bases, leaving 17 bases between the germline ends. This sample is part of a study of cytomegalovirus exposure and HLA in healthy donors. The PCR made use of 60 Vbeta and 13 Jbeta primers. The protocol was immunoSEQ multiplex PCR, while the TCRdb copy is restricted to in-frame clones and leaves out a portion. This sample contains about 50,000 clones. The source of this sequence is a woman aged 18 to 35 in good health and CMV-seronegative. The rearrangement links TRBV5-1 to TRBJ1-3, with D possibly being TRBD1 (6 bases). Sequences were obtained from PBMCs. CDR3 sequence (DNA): TGCGCCAGCAGCTTGGATTGGGGGCGGTTTGAGGGAAACACCATATATTTT. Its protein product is CASSLDWGRFEGNTIYF.